This TCR beta chain was profiled in a study of T cell responses to AZD1222 COVID-19 vaccine. The length of the CDR3 is 15 residues. With 2 bases removed from V and 3 bases from J, the gap between germline ends came to 10 bases. Germline V gives CDR1 KGHSH, CDR2 LQKENI. Concerning this clone itself: The target antigen is unknown.

TCRdb's copy holds only in-frame clones and misses some; the assay was immunoSEQ multiplex PCR. This sample yields more than 150,000 clones, of which around 93% are seen a single time; 4.4% belongs to the top ten. The study, taken as a whole, reports: Spike-specific TCR breadth and depth went up after people got two AZD1222 doses. Among spike-specific TCRs, nearly half reportedly target unmutated variant regions. Repertoires in all cases were sampled only once the peak T cell response had passed. CD4 TCRs covered the whole spike, strongest at regions 160-218 and 743-854.

The V and J genes are TRBV18 and TRBJ1-4, with D unclear. The TCR sequence derives from an adult in good health. Sequencing was performed on peripheral blood, taken on day 0 of AZD1222 vaccination. The CDR3 loop reads CASSPVPPPNEKLFF. As DNA, the CDR3 is TGTGCCAGCTCACCAGTCCCACCTCCTAATGAAAAACTGTTTTTT.